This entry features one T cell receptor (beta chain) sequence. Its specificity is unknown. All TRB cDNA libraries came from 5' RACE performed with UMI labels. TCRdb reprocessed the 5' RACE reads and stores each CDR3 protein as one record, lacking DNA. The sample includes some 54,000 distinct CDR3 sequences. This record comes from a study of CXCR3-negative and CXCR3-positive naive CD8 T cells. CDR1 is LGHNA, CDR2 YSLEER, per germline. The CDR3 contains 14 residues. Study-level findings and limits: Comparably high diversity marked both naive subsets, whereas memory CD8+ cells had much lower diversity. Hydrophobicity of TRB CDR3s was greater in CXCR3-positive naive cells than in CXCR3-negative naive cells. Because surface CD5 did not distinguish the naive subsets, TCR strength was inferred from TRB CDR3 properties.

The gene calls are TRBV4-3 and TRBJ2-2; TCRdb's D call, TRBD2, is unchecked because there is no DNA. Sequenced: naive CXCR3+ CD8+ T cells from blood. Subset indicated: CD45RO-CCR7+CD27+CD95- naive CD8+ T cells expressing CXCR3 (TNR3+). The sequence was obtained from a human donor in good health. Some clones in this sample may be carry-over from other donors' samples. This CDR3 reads CASSPAGITGELFF.